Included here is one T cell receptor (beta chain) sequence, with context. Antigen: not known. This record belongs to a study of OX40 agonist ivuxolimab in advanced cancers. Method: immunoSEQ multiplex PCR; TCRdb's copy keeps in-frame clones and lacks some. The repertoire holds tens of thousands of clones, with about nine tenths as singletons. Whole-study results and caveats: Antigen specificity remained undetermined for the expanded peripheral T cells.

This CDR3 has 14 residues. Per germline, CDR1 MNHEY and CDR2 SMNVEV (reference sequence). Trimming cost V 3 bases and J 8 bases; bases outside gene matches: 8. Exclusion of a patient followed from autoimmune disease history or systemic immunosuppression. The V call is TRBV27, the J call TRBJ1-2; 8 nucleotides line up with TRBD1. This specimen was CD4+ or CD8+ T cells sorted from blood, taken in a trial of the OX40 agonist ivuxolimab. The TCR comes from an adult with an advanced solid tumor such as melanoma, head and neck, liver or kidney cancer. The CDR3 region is CASSFRTGMGGYTF. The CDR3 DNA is TGTGCCAGCAGTTTCAGGACAGGGATGGGAGGCTACACCTTC.